This record covers a single T cell receptor (beta chain). Germline CDR1 reads SGHDT; CDR2 reads YYEEEE. V lost 0 bases and J 2 bases, leaving 5 bases between the germline ends. This CDR3 is 13 amino acids long. The data were taken from a study of blood T cell repertoires in COVID-19. The overall study: Nucleic acid was either cDNA or gDNA, and it came from T cells, B-cell-depleted T cells, or PBMCs.

Here immunoSEQ multiplex PCR was the method, and the copy in TCRdb shows in-frame clones only, minus some. The sample lists about 180,000 clones, 80% to 90% occurring once. The rearrangement links TRBV5-6 to TRBJ1-2; tentatively, D is TRBD1 (5 bases). The clonotype comes from a man aged 18-30 years who had recovered from COVID-19. The sequenced sample consisted of peripheral blood. The CDR3 protein is CASSLDRNYGYTF. The CDR3 coding sequence is TGTGCCAGCAGCTTGGACAGGAACTATGGCTACACCTTC.